The 25 T cell receptor beta chains reported below all come from one sample, sequenced in a study of cytomegalovirus exposure and HLA in healthy donors. A multiplex PCR was run with 60 Vbeta primers and 13 Jbeta primers. The protocol was immunoSEQ multiplex PCR, while the TCRdb copy is restricted to in-frame clones and leaves out a portion. The table includes 120,000 or so clones, 80% detected once. The sequencing input was PBMCs. The receptors stem from a female donor in good health and CMV-seropositive.

The V gene is TRBV10-2, the J gene TRBJ2-3; tentatively, D is TRBD2 (7 bases). The CDR3 extends over 15 amino acids. V was shortened by 6 bases and J by 3 bases, with 16 bases between the two germline ends. Germline lookup yields CDR1 WSHSY and CDR2 SAAADI. CDR3: CASRRGGGGTDTQYF. The CDR3 DNA is TGCGCCAGCAGACGGGGAGGGGGGGGTACAGATACGCAGTATTTT.

The genes are TRBV28 and TRBJ1-5, with 9 bases aligning to TRBD1. V lost 2 bases, J lost 5 bases, and 4 bases stayed unmatched. CDR3 length: 15 residues. Germline V lookup: CDR1 MDHEN, CDR2 SYDVKM. CDR3 sequence reads: CASSLGGQGDQPQHF. The DNA of the CDR3 is TGTGCCAGCAGTTTAGGGGGACAGGGAGATCAGCCCCAGCATTTT.

This chain connects TRBV7-9 to TRBJ1-1; D possibly corresponds to TRBD1 (6 bases). This CDR3 contains 15 residues. Trimming took off 3 bases at V and 1 base at J, with 12 bases between the two ends. The germline V gene encodes CDR1 SEHNR and CDR2 FQNEAQ (reference sequence). The CDR3 sequence is CASSFDTGRNTEAFF. For the CDR3, the DNA is TGTGCCAGCAGCTTTGATACAGGGAGGAACACTGAAGCTTTCTTT.

The genes are TRBV11-1 and TRBJ1-1; D is perhaps TRBD1 (5 bases). The germline gives CDR1 SGHAT, CDR2 FQDESV (reference sequence). Trimming took 1 base from V and 5 from J, leaving 14 bases between them. The length of the CDR3 is 15 residues. CDR3 nucleotides: TGTGCCAGCAGCTTAGGGGGAACAAGGGGTACTGAAGCTTTCTTT. Translated, it gives CASSLGGTRGTEAFF.

This chain joins TRBV12-5 and TRBJ2-7; D possibly corresponds to TRBD1 (6 bases). The germline V gene encodes CDR1 LGHNT and CDR2 FRNRAP. The CDR3 covers 17 residues. V lost 0 bases to trimming and J lost 5 bases, with 20 bases between them. This CDR3 is CASGLVSWGLRIDEQYF. CDR3 nucleotides: TGTGCTAGTGGTTTGGTTTCATGGGGGCTGCGGATCGACGAGCAGTACTTC.

This clone was seen only a few times. The chain joins TRBV6-1 to TRBJ1-2; D might be TRBD1 (6 bases). CDR1 MNHNS and CDR2 SASEGT come from the germline V gene. The CDR3 is 16 amino acids. V was pared by 1 base and J by 5 bases, with 17 bases between. This CDR3 is CASSEDPAGDPYGYTF. The CDR3 nucleotides read TGTGCCAGCAGTGAAGATCCGGCAGGGGACCCTTATGGCTACACCTTC.

CDR3 sequence (DNA): TGTGCCACCTACCCCCGGACAGGTACGGACACCATATATTTT. Residues: CATYPRTGTDTIYF. V is TRBV10-3 and J is TRBJ1-3, with 7 nucleotides matching TRBD1. The ends lost 10 bases at V and 8 bases at J; junction bases unmatched: 14. The CDR3 is 14 amino acids. CDR1 and CDR2 from the germline V gene are ENHRY and SYGVKD.

Comment on this clone: This sample includes further DNA sequences coding for the same CDR3. The rearrangement uses TRBV5-1 and TRBJ1-1, with a weak D call TRBD1 (6 bases). The CDR3 contains 14 residues. Between the trimmed V and J ends, which lost 4 bases and 0 bases, there was a span of 10 bases. Germline V gene data show CDR1 as SGHRS and CDR2 as YFSETQ. DNA for the CDR3: TGCGCCAGCAGCCTGGACAGTTTGAACACTGAAGCTTTCTTT. As protein: CASSLDSLNTEAFF.

The chain is built from TRBV7-2 and TRBJ1-4; a weak D match, TRBD1 (5 bases). CDR1 and CDR2 (germline): SGHTA, FQGNSA. The CDR3 is 15 amino acids. The V end was cut by 5 bases, the J end by 6 bases, with 16 bases between. CDR3 DNA sequence: TGTGCCAGCAGCCCTCCAGGCTCCAGGGATGAAAAACTGTTTTTT. Its protein is CASSPPGSRDEKLFF.

The table lists this clone with a few counts. This chain connects TRBV6-1 to TRBJ2-1; D possibly corresponds to TRBD2 (6 bases). Trimming shortened V by 10 bases and J by 7 bases, and 14 bases separated the two germline ends. This CDR3 spans 12 amino acids. Germline loops: CDR1 MNHNS, CDR2 SASEGT. CDR3 sequence (DNA): TGTGCCACCGATGGGGAGGTAAATGAGCAGTTCTTC. It specifies CATDGEVNEQFF.

V is TRBV6-5 and J is TRBJ1-2; 8 bases are a match to TRBD1. CDR3 length: 11 amino acids. V lost 8 bases to trimming and J lost 5 bases; unmatched junction nucleotides: 1. Germline V gives CDR1 MNHEY, CDR2 SVGAGI. This CDR3 is CASDRGYGYTF. Here the CDR3 DNA reads TGTGCCAGCGACAGGGGATATGGCTACACCTTC.

This rearrangement joins TRBV6-4 to TRBJ1-2; D is unresolved. CDR3 length: 10 residues. The V gene lost 10 bases and the J gene lost 3 bases, with 6 bases spanning the gap. CDR1 and CDR2 (germline): MRHNA, SNTAGT. The CDR3 spells CATFDYGYTF. The CDR3 coding sequence is TGTGCCACCTTTGACTATGGCTACACCTTC.

This chain uses TRBV7-9 with TRBJ2-7; perhaps TRBD2 as D (6 bases). The germline V gene has CDR1 SEHNR and CDR2 FQNEAQ (reference sequence). The V end was cut by 2 bases, the J end by 0 bases, with 14 bases between. The CDR3 consists of 16 residues. CDR3 nucleotides: TGTGCCAGCAGCTTAAAGGTAGGCGGGGTCTCCTACGAGCAGTACTTC. Its translation: CASSLKVGGVSYEQYF. Combining the CDR3 with reference TRBV7-9 and TRBJ2-7 gives the whole variable domain DTGVSQNPRHKITKRGQNVTFRCDPISEHNRLYWYRQTLGQGPEFLTYFQNEAQLEKSRLLSDRFSAERPKGSFSTLEIQRTEQGDSAMYLCASSLKVGGVSYEQYFGPGTRLTVT.

This clone was observed a single time. The chain couples TRBV18 to TRBJ1-3, with 8 positions matching TRBD1. Germline V gene data show CDR1 as KGHSH and CDR2 as LQKENI. CDR3 length: 16 residues. V lost 1 base, J lost 4 bases, and 6 bases stayed unmatched. The CDR3 region has the DNA TGTGCCAGCTCACCACAAGGACAGGGATACGGAAACACCATATATTTT. Encoded protein: CASSPQGQGYGNTIYF.

The rearrangement joins TRBV19 to TRBJ1-4; 9 nucleotides agree with TRBD1. Per germline, CDR1 LNHDA and CDR2 SQIVND (reference sequence). This CDR3 is 15 amino acids long. With V trimmed by 7 bases and J by 5 bases, 8 bases remained unmatched. This chain's CDR3 is CASTHGGTGNEKLFF. The DNA for the CDR3 is TGTGCCAGTACTCACGGGGGGACAGGGAATGAAAAACTGTTTTTT.

This chain uses TRBV2 with TRBJ1-3, with D hard to call. Germline V gene data show CDR1 as SNHLY and CDR2 as FYNNEI. The germline V and J ends were trimmed by 2 bases and 0 bases, with 5 bases remaining between them. This CDR3 has 14 residues. DNA of the CDR3: TGTGCCAGCAGTGAACAGAACTCTGGAAACACCATATATTTT. This sequence encodes CASSEQNSGNTIYF.

V is TRBV5-1 and J is TRBJ2-7; tentative D call: TRBD1 (7 bases). The length of the CDR3 is 15 residues. Looked up from germline, CDR1 is SGHRS and CDR2 is YFSETQ. The V gene lost 0 bases and the J gene lost 2 bases, with 12 bases spanning the gap. The DNA of the CDR3 is TGCGCCAGCAGCTTGGGCAGGGGGGTAGCCTACGAGCAGTACTTC. Amino acid sequence: CASSLGRGVAYEQYF.

The genes are TRBV9 and TRBJ2-7, with TRBD2 identical over 9 bases. Trimming at V came to 0 bases and at J to 2 bases, leaving 3 bases not matched to a gene. The CDR3 length is 15 residues. Looked up from germline, CDR1 is SGDLS and CDR2 is YYNGEE. CDR3 in DNA: TGTGCCAGCAGCGTAGAACCTAGCGGGGCCTACGAGCAGTACTTC. It yields the protein CASSVEPSGAYEQYF.

The V and J genes are TRBV13 and TRBJ2-1, with D maybe TRBD2 (7 bases). The ends were cut back, 2 bases at V and 9 bases at J, with 14 bases in the middle. Germline V gene sequence: CDR1 PRHDT, CDR2 FYEKMQ (reference sequence). The CDR3 runs to 14 residues. CDR3 residues: CASSLSRGAGEQFF. CDR3 coding DNA: TGTGCCAGCAGCTTATCTCGGGGGGCCGGTGAGCAGTTCTTC.

The V and J genes are TRBV28 and TRBJ2-7; 8 positions match TRBD1. The V gene end was trimmed by 7 bases and the J gene end by 10 bases; junction bases not matched to a gene: 15. This CDR3 spans 14 amino acids. Germline values: CDR1 MDHEN, CDR2 SYDVKM. The CDR3 sequence: CASITPGQAYGQYF. The CDR3 region has the DNA TGTGCCAGCATTACCCCGGGACAGGCGTACGGCCAGTACTTC.

The rearrangement uses TRBV6-1 and TRBJ2-7; D perhaps matches TRBD1 (6 bases). CDR3 length equals 14 residues. Trimming shortened V by 2 bases and J by 0 bases, and 8 bases separated the two germline ends. The V gene's germline CDR1 is MNHNS and CDR2 SASEGT. Written as DNA, the CDR3 is TGTGCCAGCAGTGAATGGGACATCTCCTACGAGCAGTACTTC. Its translation is CASSEWDISYEQYF.

The chain recombines TRBV7-3 with TRBJ1-1; no clear D. Trimming stripped 5 bases from V and 3 bases from J, with 13 bases between. CDR3 length: 14 amino acids. Germline loops: CDR1 SGHTA, CDR2 FQGTGA. This chain's CDR3 is CASSPRYTDTEAFF. CDR3 coding DNA: TGTGCCAGCAGCCCTCGATACACCGACACTGAAGCTTTCTTT.

This chain joins TRBV5-1 and TRBJ1-1, with D possibly being TRBD1 (6 bases). Trimming removed 4 bases at V and 7 bases at J, with 14 bases between. The CDR3 is made up of 13 amino acids. CDR1 is SGHRS, CDR2 YFSETQ, per germline. CDR3 DNA: TGCGCCAGCAGCAGGGACACCCTCCGTGAAGCTTTCTTT. This sequence encodes CASSRDTLREAFF.

The V gene is TRBV7-3, the J gene TRBJ2-2; TRBD2 is a possible D gene (6 bases). Germline CDR1 and CDR2: SGHTA and FQGTGA. This CDR3 spans 16 amino acids. V gave up 1 base and J gave up 0 bases, with 9 bases separating them. Here the CDR3 reads CASSLMAGSNTGELFF. CDR3 DNA sequence: TGTGCCAGCAGCTTAATGGCGGGGTCGAACACCGGGGAGCTGTTTTTT.

This sequence joins TRBV6-5 and TRBJ1-6, with D perhaps TRBD1 (5 bases). Trimming removed 11 bases from V and 9 bases from J, with 23 bases in between. The CDR3 spans 15 residues. Per the germline V gene, CDR1 is MNHEY and CDR2 is SVGAGI. The CDR3 nucleotides read TGTGCCCAGAAGCCGGGGGGATTCAGTTCTTCACCCCTCCACTTT. Protein product: CAQKPGGFSSSPLHF.